These 28 T cell receptor beta chains came from one sample sequenced in a study of T cells in Graves' hyperthyroidism and ophthalmopathy (dated 2019 in TCRdb). Library preparation was by multiplex PCR. Sequenced using an Illumina HiSeq 2000. The TCR beta CDR3 regions were amplified from the RNA transcripts. For the first round of RT-PCR on the TCR CDR3, the HTBI primer set was used together with the Qiagen OneStep RT-PCR kit. TCRdb redid the processing of the public reads, applying fastp at Q25 and MiXCR, and retained in-frame beta chains. A single entry per CDR3 protein holds the most common genes and DNA from its merged rows. The sample table shows 650,000 to 700,000 distinct CDR3 sequences, and 15% to 20% are seen once. The ten most abundant clones make up 15% to 18% of the sample. Sequences were obtained from blood. The receptors were sampled from a man between 50 and 59 years old with Graves' hyperthyroidism.

This clonotype was observed at least ten times. This chain uses TRBV28 with TRBJ2-5, with D unclear. The V gene lost 3 bases and the J gene lost 2 bases, with 13 bases spanning the gap. Germline-derived CDR1 and CDR2 are MDHEN and SYDVKM. The CDR3 runs to 15 residues. CDR3: CASSFGPFEQETQYF. CDR3 sequence (DNA): TGTGCCAGCAGTTTCGGACCGTTCGAACAAGAGACCCAGTACTTC.

This clonotype was seen ten or more times. This chain uses TRBV7-9 with TRBJ2-7; D is unresolved. The CDR3 runs 13 residues. The germline V and J ends were trimmed by 5 bases and 2 bases, with 10 bases remaining between them. Germline CDR1 is SEHNR and CDR2 is FQNEAQ (reference sequence). The CDR3 loop reads CASSLGKTYEQYF. In DNA, the CDR3 is TGTGCCAGCAGCCTGGGTAAGACCTACGAGCAGTACTTC.

This clonotype was picked up many times. The chain has TRBV28 and TRBJ1-1, with D hard to call. Germline loops: CDR1 MDHEN, CDR2 SYDVKM. This CDR3 spans 15 amino acids. Trimming took 6 bases from V and 1 from J, leaving 15 bases between them. The CDR3 DNA sequence: TGTGCCAGCAGCACATGGCCAGTTTCGAACACTGAAGCTTTCTTT. Its translation is CASSTWPVSNTEAFF.

This clonotype was found a few times. This rearrangement joins TRBV6-2 or TRBV6-3 to TRBJ1-3; a possible D gene is TRBD1 (5 bases). This CDR3 contains 16 residues. Trimming pared 0 bases from V and 1 base from J, leaving 10 bases between. Germline V CDR1 and CDR2: MNHEY, SVGEGT. CDR3 residues: CASSYSPGPSGNTIYF. The CDR3 bases are TGTGCCAGCAGTTACTCGCCGGGACCGTCTGGAAACACCATATATTTT.

The chain carries TRBV12-3 or TRBV12-4 and TRBJ1-4; D ambiguous. V lost 7 bases to trimming and J lost 6 bases, with 18 bases between them. The CDR3 runs 15 residues. Here the CDR3 reads CASNSRGSDYEKLFF. DNA of the CDR3: TGTGCCAGCAATTCTCGTGGGTCCGATTATGAAAAACTGTTTTTT.

In regard to this clonotype: A much bigger clone sits one base away, suggesting this may be a read error. This chain joins TRBV28 and TRBJ1-2; a weak D match, TRBD1 (6 bases). CDR1 is MDHEN, CDR2 SYDVKM, per germline. Trimming cost V 4 bases and J 7 bases, with 22 bases left between them. The CDR3 has 16 amino acids. The CDR3 bases are TGTGCCAGCAGTTGGAGGGGGGGAAGTATACTGAGTGGCTACACCTTC. Its translation is CASSWRGGSILSGYTF.

V usage is TRBV9 and J usage is TRBJ2-3, with TRBD2 matching over 7 bases. The length of the CDR3 is 14 residues. CDR1 is SGDLS and CDR2 is YYNGEE in the germline V gene. V dropped 6 bases and J dropped 2; count of bases not matched to a gene: 6. DNA of the CDR3: TGTGCCAGCAACCGGGACTACTTCACAGATACGCAGTATTTT. Its protein is CASNRDYFTDTQYF.

The J gene is TRBJ2-3, the V gene TRBV5-6; perhaps TRBD2 as D (6 bases). This CDR3 spans 16 amino acids. V dropped 4 bases and J dropped 2 bases, with 17 bases sitting between them. The V gene's germline CDR1 is SGHDT and CDR2 YYEEEE. CDR3 in amino acids: CASSTGTLPDTDTQYF. The CDR3 DNA reads as TGTGCCAGCAGCACCGGGACTCTCCCCGACACAGATACGCAGTATTTT.

In this sample, this clonotype turned up many times. The V call is TRBV20-1, the J call TRBJ2-2, with D tentatively TRBD1 (6 bases). Germline-derived CDR1 and CDR2 are DFQATT and SNEGSKA (reference sequence). Trimming shortened V by 5 bases and J by 2 bases, and 15 bases separated the two germline ends. The CDR3 loop spans 15 amino acids. DNA of the CDR3: TGCAGTGCTCTACGGACAGACCCTAACACCGGGGAGCTGTTTTTT. The encoded protein is CSALRTDPNTGELFF.

This clonotype was counted between two and nine times. The chain carries TRBV30 and TRBJ2-7; 10 bases are shared with TRBD1. CDR1 and CDR2 (germline): GTSNPN, SVGIG (reference sequence). The CDR3 is made up of 14 amino acids. J lost 4 bases, V lost 2 bases, and 5 bases had no gene match. The CDR3 bases are TGTGCCTGGAGTTCAGGGACAGGGGTGTACGAGCAGTACTTC. Translation gives CAWSSGTGVYEQYF. The entire variable domain, with the rest obtained from reference TRBV30 and TRBJ2-7, is as follows: SQTIHQWPATLVQPVGSPLSLECTVEGTSNPNLYWYRQAAGRGLQLLFYSVGIGQISSEVPQNLSASRPQDRQFILSSKKLLLSDSGFYLCAWSSGTGVYEQYFGPGTRLTVT.

V is TRBV18 and J is TRBJ1-3; a possible D gene is TRBD1 (5 bases). Per germline, CDR1 KGHSH and CDR2 LQKENI. The CDR3 runs 16 residues. Trimming removed 5 bases at V and 0 bases at J, with 14 bases between. The DNA for the CDR3 is TGTGCCAGCTCATCGGGACTGGCGAGCTCTGGAAACACCATATATTTT. As protein: CASSSGLASSGNTIYF.

In this sample, this clonotype turned up many times. V and J are TRBV7-9 and TRBJ1-2; D is unclear. The CDR3 sequence is 12 residues long. Germline V gene sequence: CDR1 SEHNR, CDR2 FQNEAQ (reference sequence). V lost 3 bases, J lost 5 bases, and 7 bases lay in between. CDR3 in DNA: TGTGCCAGCAGCTTTGAAGCTTATGGCTACACCTTC. As protein: CASSFEAYGYTF.

Details on this clonotype: One junction end disagrees with the germline gene, perhaps due to a read error. The CDR3 sequence is CASSESKTSANSYTEQFF. The DNA of the CDR3 is TGCGCCAGCAGTGAGTCGAAGACTAGCGCTAACTCCTACACTGAGCAGTTCTTC. This rearrangement joins TRBV7-2 to TRBJ2-1, with 8 bases matching TRBD2. The CDR3 spans 18 residues. From germline, CDR1 is SGHTA and CDR2 FQGNSA. The full variable domain, completed using reference TRBV7-2 and TRBJ2-1, is GAGVSQSPSNKVTEKGKDVELRCDPISGHTALYWYRQSLGQGLEFLIYFQGNSAPDKSGLPSDRFSAERTGGSVSTLTIQRTQQEDSAVYLCASSESKTSANSYTEQFFGPGTRLTVL.

Many counts were recorded for this clonotype. This sequence joins TRBV12-3 or TRBV12-4 and TRBJ1-4, with D perhaps matching TRBD1 (6 bases). The CDR3 is 17 amino acids. V gave up 3 bases and J gave up 6 bases, with 20 bases separating them. The CDR3 DNA is TGTGCCAGCAGTTTCGGTGGGGTGCTCAGGGGCGATGAAAAACTGTTTTTT. This encodes CASSFGGVLRGDEKLFF.

There are many counts of this clonotype. The chain employs TRBV18 and TRBJ1-1, with unresolved D. Between the trimmed V and J ends, which lost 2 bases and 4 bases, there was a span of 17 bases. The germline CDR1 and CDR2 sequences are KGHSH and LQKENI. The CDR3 sequence is 16 residues long. CDR3 in DNA: TGTGCCAGCTCACCAATAAACCCCCAGCCGGGCACTGAAGCTTTCTTT. Translated: CASSPINPQPGTEAFF.

This chain uses TRBV6-1 with TRBJ1-1; D not certain. The CDR3 runs to 13 residues. CDR1 and CDR2 from the germline V gene are MNHNS and SASEGT. Trimming took off 8 bases at V and 4 bases at J, with 14 bases between the two ends. The CDR3 coding sequence is TGTGCCAGCCTTAGACGGAAACTCACTGAAGCTTTCTTT. It codes for CASLRRKLTEAFF.

This clonotype was counted ten times or more. The chain combines TRBV11-2 with TRBJ2-7; 12 bases are shared with TRBD1. Looked up from germline, CDR1 is SGHAT and CDR2 is FQNNGV. This CDR3 comprises 15 residues. V was pared by 5 bases and J by 6 bases, with 8 bases of the junction left unmatched. The CDR3, as DNA: TGTGCCAGCAGCACCCCGGGACAGGGGGCGTTCGAGCAGTACTTC. Protein product: CASSTPGQGAFEQYF.

With respect to this clonotype: One base away lies a much larger clone, so this may be a sequencing read error. The chain uses TRBV30 and TRBJ1-3; D unresolved. With 4 bases removed from V and 0 bases from J, the gap between germline ends came to 13 bases. This CDR3 contains 15 residues. Germline V gene sequence: CDR1 GTSNPN, CDR2 SVGIG (reference sequence). The CDR3 nucleotides read TGTGCCTGGACGTCGGTCCCGAGCTCTGGAAACACCATATATTTT. As protein: CAWTSVPSSGNTIYF.

The chain links TRBV25-1 to TRBJ1-2, with D unclear. The germline V gene has CDR1 MGHDK and CDR2 SYGVNS. Trimming left V 3 bases short and J 6 bases short, with 8 bases between. The CDR3 consists of 12 residues. The CDR3 DNA sequence: TGTGCCAGCAGTGATTTGGCCAATGGCTACACCTTC. Amino acid sequence: CASSDLANGYTF.

The table lists this clonotype with a few counts. J is TRBJ2-4 and V is TRBV7-2, with no clear D. V lost 0 bases and J lost 7, with 10 bases in between. This CDR3 has 14 residues. CDR1 and CDR2 from the germline V gene are SGHTA and FQGNSA. CDR3 in amino acids: CASSLASLSNIQYF. CDR3 sequence (DNA): TGTGCCAGCAGCTTAGCATCCCTTAGTAACATTCAGTACTTC.

This clonotype has ten or more counts. This chain connects TRBV4-2 to TRBJ2-3; TRBD2 aligns across 11 bases. The V segment lost 1 base and the J segment 5 bases; nucleotides outside the gene matches: 2. Germline values: CDR1 LGHNA, CDR2 YNFKEQ. This CDR3 contains 15 residues. The CDR3 nucleotides are TGTGCCAGCAGCCAAGCAGGACTAGCGGGAGATACGCAGTATTTT. Protein: CASSQAGLAGDTQYF.

This chain links TRBV3-1 with TRBJ2-2, with 13 bases fitting TRBD2. Germline loops: CDR1 LGHDT, CDR2 YNNKEL (reference sequence). This CDR3 contains 16 residues. Trimming removed 4 bases from V and 7 bases from J; junction bases left unmatched: 6. The CDR3 here is CASSPGLAGVGGELFF. CDR3 coding DNA: TGTGCCAGCAGCCCCGGACTAGCGGGAGTCGGCGGGGAGCTGTTTTTT. Combining the CDR3 with reference TRBV3-1 and TRBJ2-2 gives the whole variable domain DTAVSQTPKYLVTQMGNDKSIKCEQNLGHDTMYWYKQDSKKFLKIMFSYNNKELIINETVPNRFSPKSPDKAHLNLHINSLELGDSAVYFCASSPGLAGVGGELFFGEGSRLTVL.

In this sample, this clonotype turned up many times. This rearrangement joins TRBV3-1 to TRBJ1-2, with 7 bases that match TRBD1. Germline V lookup: CDR1 LGHDT, CDR2 YNNKEL (reference sequence). The CDR3 length is 16 residues. V gave up 2 bases and J gave up 4 bases; unmatched junction bases: 10. The CDR3 loop reads CASSQNAYGTAYGYTF. CDR3 nucleotides: TGTGCCAGCAGCCAAAATGCCTACGGGACAGCCTATGGCTACACCTTC. Complete variable domain (other parts from reference TRBV3-1 and TRBJ1-2): DTAVSQTPKYLVTQMGNDKSIKCEQNLGHDTMYWYKQDSKKFLKIMFSYNNKELIINETVPNRFSPKSPDKAHLNLHINSLELGDSAVYFCASSQNAYGTAYGYTFGSGTRLTVV.

This clonotype was counted a few times. The chain carries TRBV5-1 and TRBJ2-1; the D is unclear. The CDR3 is 11 residues long. CDR1 is SGHRS, CDR2 YFSETQ, per germline. V lost 6 bases and J 10 bases, leaving 11 bases between the germline ends. CDR3 residues: CASTFSSEQFF. The CDR3 region has the DNA TGCGCCAGCACCTTCTCATCCGAGCAGTTCTTC.

The table lists this clonotype with many counts. This rearrangement joins TRBV3-1 to TRBJ2-1, with D uncertain. From germline, CDR1 is LGHDT and CDR2 YNNKEL (reference sequence). V was clipped by 4 bases and J by 13 bases, with 14 bases between them. This CDR3 has 12 amino acids. This CDR3 reads CASSRNLLNQFF. CDR3 nucleotides: TGTGCCAGCAGCCGAAATCTTTTAAACCAGTTCTTC.

The rearrangement uses TRBV27 and TRBJ2-5, with D possibly being TRBD1 (5 bases). CDR3 size: 15 residues. CDR1 is MNHEY and CDR2 is SMNVEV in the germline V gene (reference sequence). V was trimmed by 2 bases and J by 2 bases, leaving 12 bases between them. CDR3 protein: CASSLLVGVQETQYF. As DNA, the CDR3 is TGTGCCAGCAGTTTACTAGTAGGGGTACAAGAGACCCAGTACTTC.

This clonotype was found many times. The chain has TRBV12-3 or TRBV12-4 and TRBJ1-5; 8 positions agree with TRBD1. V lost 1 base to trimming and J lost 4 bases; unmatched junction nucleotides: 3. The CDR3 totals 15 residues. CDR3 nucleotides: TGTGCCAGCAGTTTAGTAAGGGACAGGAATCAGCCCCAGCATTTT. Translation: CASSLVRDRNQPQHF.

On this clonotype: A single base separates this from a much larger clone, so it may be a read error. The rearrangement joins TRBV5-6 to TRBJ2-7; no firm D call. V dropped 4 bases and J dropped 0 bases, with 11 bases sitting between them. Germline CDR1 reads SGHDT; CDR2 reads YYEEEE. The CDR3 is 14 amino acids. The CDR3 DNA reads as TGTGCCAGCAGCGCCGACGAGAGCTCCTACGAGCAGTACTTC. It specifies CASSADESSYEQYF.